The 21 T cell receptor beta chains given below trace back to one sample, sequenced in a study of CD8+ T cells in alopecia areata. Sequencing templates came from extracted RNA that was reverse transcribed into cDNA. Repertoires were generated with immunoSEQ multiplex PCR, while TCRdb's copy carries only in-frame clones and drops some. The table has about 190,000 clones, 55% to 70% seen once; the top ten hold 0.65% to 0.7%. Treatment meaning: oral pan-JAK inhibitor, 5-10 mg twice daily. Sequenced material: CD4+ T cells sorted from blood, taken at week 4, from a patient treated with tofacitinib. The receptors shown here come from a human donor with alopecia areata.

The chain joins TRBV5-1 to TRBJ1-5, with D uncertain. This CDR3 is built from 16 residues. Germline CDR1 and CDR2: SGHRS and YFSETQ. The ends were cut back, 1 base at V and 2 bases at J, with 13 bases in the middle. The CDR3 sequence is CASSLMGIGGNQPQHF. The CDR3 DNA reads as TGCGCCAGCAGCTTGATGGGGATCGGTGGCAATCAGCCCCAGCATTTT.

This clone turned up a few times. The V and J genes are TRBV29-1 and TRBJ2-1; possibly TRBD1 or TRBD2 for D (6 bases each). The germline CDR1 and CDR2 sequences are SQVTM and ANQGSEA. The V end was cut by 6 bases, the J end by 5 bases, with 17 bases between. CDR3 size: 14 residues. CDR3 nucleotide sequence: TGCAGCGTCACATACAGGGAGGCCCACAATGAGCAGTTCTTC. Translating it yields CSVTYREAHNEQFF.

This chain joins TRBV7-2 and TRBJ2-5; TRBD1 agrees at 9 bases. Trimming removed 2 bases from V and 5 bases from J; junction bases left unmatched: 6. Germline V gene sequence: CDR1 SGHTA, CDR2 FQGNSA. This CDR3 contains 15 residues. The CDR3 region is CASSLNRGPSETQYF. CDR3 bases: TGTGCCAGCAGCTTAAACAGGGGGCCCTCTGAGACCCAGTACTTC.

The CDR3 DNA reads as TGTGCCTGGAGTCGCTGGGGGCCCGAGCAGTACTTC. As protein: CAWSRWGPEQYF. V and J are TRBV30 and TRBJ2-7; D might be TRBD1 (6 bases). Germline V CDR1 and CDR2: GTSNPN, SVGIG (reference sequence). The CDR3 is made up of 12 amino acids. Trimming shortened V by 2 bases and J by 6 bases, and 11 bases separated the two germline ends.

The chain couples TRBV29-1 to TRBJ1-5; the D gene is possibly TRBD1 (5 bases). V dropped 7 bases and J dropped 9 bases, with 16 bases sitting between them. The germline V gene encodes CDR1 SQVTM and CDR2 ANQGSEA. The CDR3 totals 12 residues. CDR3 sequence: CSGRDPGGPQHF. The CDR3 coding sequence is TGCAGCGGCCGGGACCCCGGTGGGCCCCAGCATTTT.

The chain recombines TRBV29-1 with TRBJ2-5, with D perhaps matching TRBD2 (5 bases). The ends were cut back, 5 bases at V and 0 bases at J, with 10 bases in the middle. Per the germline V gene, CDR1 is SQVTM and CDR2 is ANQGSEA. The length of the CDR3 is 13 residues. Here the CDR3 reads CSVISGNQETQYF. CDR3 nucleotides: TGCAGCGTTATATCGGGGAACCAAGAGACCCAGTACTTC. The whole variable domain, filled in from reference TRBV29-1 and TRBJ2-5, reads SAVISQKPSRDICQRGTSLTIQCQVDSQVTMMFWYRQQPGQSLTLIATANQGSEATYESGFVIDKFPISRPNLTFSTLTVSNMSPEDSSIYLCSVISGNQETQYFGPGTRLLVL.

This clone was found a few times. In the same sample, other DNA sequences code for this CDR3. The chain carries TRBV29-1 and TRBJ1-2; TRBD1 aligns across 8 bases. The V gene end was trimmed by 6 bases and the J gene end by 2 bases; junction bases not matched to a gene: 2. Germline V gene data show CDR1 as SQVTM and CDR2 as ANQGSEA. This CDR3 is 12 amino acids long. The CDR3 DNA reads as TGCAGCGTCGGACAGGGAAACTATGGCTACACCTTC. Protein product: CSVGQGNYGYTF.

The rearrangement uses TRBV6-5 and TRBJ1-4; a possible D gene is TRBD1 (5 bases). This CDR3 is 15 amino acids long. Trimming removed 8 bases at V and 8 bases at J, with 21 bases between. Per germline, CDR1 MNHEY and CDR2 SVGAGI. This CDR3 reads CASPLWVRRDEKLFF. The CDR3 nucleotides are TGTGCCAGCCCCCTGTGGGTCCGGCGGGACGAAAAACTGTTTTTT.

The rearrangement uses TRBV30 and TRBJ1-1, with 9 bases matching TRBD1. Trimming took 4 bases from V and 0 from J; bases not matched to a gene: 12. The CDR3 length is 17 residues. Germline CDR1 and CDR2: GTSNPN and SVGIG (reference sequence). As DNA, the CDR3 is TGTGCCTGGACGGCCGGGGACAGGGTTTCTCTGAACACTGAAGCTTTCTTT. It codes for CAWTAGDRVSLNTEAFF.

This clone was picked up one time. For the CDR3, the DNA is TGTGCCAGCAGCCCAAGTGGGACTAGCGGATACAATGAGCAGTTCTTC. It encodes CASSPSGTSGYNEQFF. V and J are TRBV7-2 and TRBJ2-1; 11 nucleotides agree with TRBD2. The CDR3 spans 16 residues. Germline values: CDR1 SGHTA, CDR2 FQGNSA. The V segment lost 5 bases and the J segment 4 bases; nucleotides outside the gene matches: 7.

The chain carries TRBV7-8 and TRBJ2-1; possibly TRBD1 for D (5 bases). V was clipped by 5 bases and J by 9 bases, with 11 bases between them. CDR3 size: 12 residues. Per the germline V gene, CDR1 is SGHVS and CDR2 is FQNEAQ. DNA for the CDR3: TGTGCCAGCAGCCCCGACAGAGGTGAGCAGTTCTTC. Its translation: CASSPDRGEQFF.

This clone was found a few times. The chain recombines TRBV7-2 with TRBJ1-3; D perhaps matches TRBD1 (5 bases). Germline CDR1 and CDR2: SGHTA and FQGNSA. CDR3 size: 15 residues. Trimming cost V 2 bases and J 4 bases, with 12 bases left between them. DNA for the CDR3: TGTGCCAGCAGCTTATCCTGGGGGTCAGGAAACACCATATATTTT. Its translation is CASSLSWGSGNTIYF.

The CDR3 bases are TGTGCCAGCCGACGAACAGGGGGCCATCAGCCCCAGCATTTT. Protein product: CASRRTGGHQPQHF. The genes are TRBV28 and TRBJ1-5, with 9 positions matching TRBD1. The junction had 7 bases not matched to a gene; V was cut back by 8 bases and J by 5 bases. In germline, CDR1 is MDHEN, CDR2 SYDVKM. The length of the CDR3 is 14 residues. Full variable domain (missing parts from reference TRBV28 and TRBJ1-5): DVKVTQSSRYLVKRTGEKVFLECVQDMDHENMFWYRQDPGLGLRLIYFSYDVKMKEKGDIPEGYSVSREKKERFSLILESASTNQTSMYLCASRRTGGHQPQHFGDGTRLSIL.

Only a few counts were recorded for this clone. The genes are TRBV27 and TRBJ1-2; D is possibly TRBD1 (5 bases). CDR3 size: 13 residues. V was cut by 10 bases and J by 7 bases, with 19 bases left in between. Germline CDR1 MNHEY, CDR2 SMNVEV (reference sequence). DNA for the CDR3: TGTGCCACCCGTTCAGGGACGGTGGGTGGCTACACCTTC. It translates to CATRSGTVGGYTF.

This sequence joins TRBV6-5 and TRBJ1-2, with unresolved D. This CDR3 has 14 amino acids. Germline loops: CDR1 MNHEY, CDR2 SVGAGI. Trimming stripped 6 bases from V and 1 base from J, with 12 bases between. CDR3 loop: CASSLLGINYGYTF. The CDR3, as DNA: TGTGCCAGCAGCCTATTGGGGATTAACTATGGCTACACCTTC.

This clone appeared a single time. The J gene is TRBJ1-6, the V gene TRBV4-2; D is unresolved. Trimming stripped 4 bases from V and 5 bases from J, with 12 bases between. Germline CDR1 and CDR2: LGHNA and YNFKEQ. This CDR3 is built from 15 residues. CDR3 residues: CASSPSGRDNSPLHF. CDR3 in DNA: TGTGCCAGCAGCCCCTCAGGCCGTGATAATTCACCCCTCCACTTT.

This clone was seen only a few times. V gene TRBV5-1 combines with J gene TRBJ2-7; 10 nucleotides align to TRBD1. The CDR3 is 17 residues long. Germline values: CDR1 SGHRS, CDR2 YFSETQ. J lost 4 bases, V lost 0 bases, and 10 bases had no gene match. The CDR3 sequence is CASSLVTYRDRGYEQYF. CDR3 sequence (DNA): TGCGCCAGCAGCTTGGTTACGTACCGGGACAGGGGTTACGAGCAGTACTTC.

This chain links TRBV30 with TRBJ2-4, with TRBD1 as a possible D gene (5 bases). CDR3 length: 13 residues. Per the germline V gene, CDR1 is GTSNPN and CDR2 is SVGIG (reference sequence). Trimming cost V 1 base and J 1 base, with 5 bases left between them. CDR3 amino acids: CAWSEGAKNIQYF. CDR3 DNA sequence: TGTGCCTGGAGTGAGGGGGCCAAAAACATTCAGTACTTC.

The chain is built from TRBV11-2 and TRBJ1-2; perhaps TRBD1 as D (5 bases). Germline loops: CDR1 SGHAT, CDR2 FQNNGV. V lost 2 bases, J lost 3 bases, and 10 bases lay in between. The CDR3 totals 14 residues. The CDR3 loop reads CASSLSLRDYGYTF. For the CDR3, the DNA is TGTGCCAGCAGCTTATCCCTCAGGGACTATGGCTACACCTTC.

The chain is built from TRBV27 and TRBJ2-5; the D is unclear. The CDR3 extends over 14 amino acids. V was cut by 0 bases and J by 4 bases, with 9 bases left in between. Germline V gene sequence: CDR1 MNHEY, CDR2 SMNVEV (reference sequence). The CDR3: CASSLSGPRETQYF. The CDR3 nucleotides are TGTGCCAGCAGTTTATCCGGGCCAAGAGAGACCCAGTACTTC.

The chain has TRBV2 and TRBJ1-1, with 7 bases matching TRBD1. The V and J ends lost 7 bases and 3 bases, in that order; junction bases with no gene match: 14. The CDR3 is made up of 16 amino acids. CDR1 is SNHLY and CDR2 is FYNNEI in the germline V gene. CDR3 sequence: CASIRFRGTVDTEAFF. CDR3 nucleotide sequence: TGTGCCAGCATACGATTTCGTGGGACAGTGGACACTGAAGCTTTCTTT.